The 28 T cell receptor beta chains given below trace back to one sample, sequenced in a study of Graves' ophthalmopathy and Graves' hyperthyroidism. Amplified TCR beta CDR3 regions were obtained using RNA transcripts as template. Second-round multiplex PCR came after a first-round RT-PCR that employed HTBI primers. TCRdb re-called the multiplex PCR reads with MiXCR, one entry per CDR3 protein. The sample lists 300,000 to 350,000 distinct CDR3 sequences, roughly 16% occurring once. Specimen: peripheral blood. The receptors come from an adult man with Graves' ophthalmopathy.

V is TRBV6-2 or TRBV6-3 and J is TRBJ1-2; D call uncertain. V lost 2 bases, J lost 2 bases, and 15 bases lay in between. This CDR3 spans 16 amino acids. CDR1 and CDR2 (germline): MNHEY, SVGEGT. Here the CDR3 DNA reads TGTGCCAGCAGTTACGGAATAGGCCAGGAGAACTATGGCTACACCTTC. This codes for CASSYGIGQENYGYTF.

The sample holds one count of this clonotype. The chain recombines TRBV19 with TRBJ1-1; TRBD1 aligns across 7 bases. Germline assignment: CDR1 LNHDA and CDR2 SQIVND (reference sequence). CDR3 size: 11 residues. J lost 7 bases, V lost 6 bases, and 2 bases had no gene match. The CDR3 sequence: CASRTGNEAFF. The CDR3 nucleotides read TGTGCCAGTAGGACAGGGAATGAAGCTTTCTTT.

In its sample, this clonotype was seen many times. The CDR3 loop reads CASSTRVEGHGYTF. Written as DNA, the CDR3 is TGTGCCAGCAGCACCCGTGTGGAGGGCCATGGCTACACCTTC. This rearrangement joins TRBV7-8 to TRBJ1-2; no clear D gene. The germline V gene encodes CDR1 SGHVS and CDR2 FQNEAQ. V dropped 5 bases and J dropped 6 bases, with 16 bases sitting between them. The CDR3 consists of 14 residues.

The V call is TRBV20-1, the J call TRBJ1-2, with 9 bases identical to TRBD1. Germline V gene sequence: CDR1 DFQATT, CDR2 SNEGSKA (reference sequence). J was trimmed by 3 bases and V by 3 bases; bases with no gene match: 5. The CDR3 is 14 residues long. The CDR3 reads CSARSDRGDYGYTF. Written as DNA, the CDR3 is TGCAGTGCTAGGAGCGACAGGGGGGACTATGGCTACACCTTC.

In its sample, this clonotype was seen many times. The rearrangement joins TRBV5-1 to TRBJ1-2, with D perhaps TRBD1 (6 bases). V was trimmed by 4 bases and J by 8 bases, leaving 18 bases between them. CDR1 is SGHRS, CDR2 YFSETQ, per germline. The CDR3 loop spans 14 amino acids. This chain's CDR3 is CASSKTTGSGGYTF. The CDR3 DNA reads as TGCGCCAGCAGCAAGACCACAGGGTCGGGAGGCTACACCTTC. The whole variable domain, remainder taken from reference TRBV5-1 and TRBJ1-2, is KAGVTQTPRYLIKTRGQQVTLSCSPISGHRSVSWYQQTPGQGLQFLFEYFSETQRNKGNFPGRFSGRQFSNSRSEMNVSTLELGDSALYLCASSKTTGSGGYTFGSGTRLTVV.

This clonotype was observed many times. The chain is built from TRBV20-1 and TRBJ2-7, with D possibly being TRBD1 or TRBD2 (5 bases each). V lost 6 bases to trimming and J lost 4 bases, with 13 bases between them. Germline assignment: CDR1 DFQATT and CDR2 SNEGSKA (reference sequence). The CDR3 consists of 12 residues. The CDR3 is CSAWTWGYEQYF. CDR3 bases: TGCAGTGCCTGGACGTGGGGGTACGAGCAGTACTTC.

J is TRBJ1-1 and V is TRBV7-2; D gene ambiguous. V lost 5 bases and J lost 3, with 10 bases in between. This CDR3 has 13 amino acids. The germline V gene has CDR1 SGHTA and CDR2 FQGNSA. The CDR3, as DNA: TGTGCCAGCAGCGCGTTTGTGGACACTGAAGCTTTCTTT. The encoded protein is CASSAFVDTEAFF.

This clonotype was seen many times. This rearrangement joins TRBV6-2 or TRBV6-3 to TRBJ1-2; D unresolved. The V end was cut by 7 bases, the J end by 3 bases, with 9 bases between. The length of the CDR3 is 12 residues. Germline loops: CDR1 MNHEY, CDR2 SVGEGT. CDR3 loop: CASTRLHYGYTF. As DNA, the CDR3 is TGTGCCAGCACTAGACTGCACTATGGCTACACCTTC.

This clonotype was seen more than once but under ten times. The CDR3 reads CASSLQIGYEQYF. CDR3 sequence (DNA): TGTGCCAGTAGTCTGCAGATCGGGTACGAGCAGTACTTC. The V gene is TRBV19, the J gene TRBJ2-7, with D unclear. Germline V gene data show CDR1 as LNHDA and CDR2 as SQIVND (reference sequence). The germline V and J ends were trimmed by 5 bases and 4 bases, with 12 bases remaining between them. CDR3 size: 13 residues.

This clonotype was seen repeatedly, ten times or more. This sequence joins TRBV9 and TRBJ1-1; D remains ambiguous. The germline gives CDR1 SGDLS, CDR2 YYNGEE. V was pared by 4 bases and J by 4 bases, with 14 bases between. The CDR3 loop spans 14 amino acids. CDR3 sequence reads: CASSPRWAVTEAFF. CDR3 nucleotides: TGTGCCAGCAGCCCCAGGTGGGCAGTCACTGAAGCTTTCTTT.

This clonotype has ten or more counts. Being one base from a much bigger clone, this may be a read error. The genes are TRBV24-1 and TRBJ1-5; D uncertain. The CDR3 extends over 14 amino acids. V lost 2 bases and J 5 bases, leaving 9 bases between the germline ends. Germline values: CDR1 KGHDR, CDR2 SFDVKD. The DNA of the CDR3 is TGTGCCACCAGTGATTCGTTCGGGGATCAGCCCCAGCATTTT. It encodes CATSDSFGDQPQHF.

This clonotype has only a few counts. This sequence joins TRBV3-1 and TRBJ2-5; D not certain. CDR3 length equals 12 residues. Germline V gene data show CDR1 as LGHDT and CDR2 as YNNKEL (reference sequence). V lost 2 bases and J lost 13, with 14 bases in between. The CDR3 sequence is CASSQRSLARYF. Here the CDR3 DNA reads TGTGCCAGCAGCCAACGGTCGCTGGCCCGGTACTTC.

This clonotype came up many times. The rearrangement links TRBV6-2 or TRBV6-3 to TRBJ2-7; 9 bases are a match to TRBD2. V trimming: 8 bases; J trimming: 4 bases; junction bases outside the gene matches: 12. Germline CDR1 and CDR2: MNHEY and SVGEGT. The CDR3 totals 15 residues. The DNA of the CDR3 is TGTGCCAGCGGAACCCTAGCGGGACTCTTATACGAGCAGTACTTC. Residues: CASGTLAGLLYEQYF.

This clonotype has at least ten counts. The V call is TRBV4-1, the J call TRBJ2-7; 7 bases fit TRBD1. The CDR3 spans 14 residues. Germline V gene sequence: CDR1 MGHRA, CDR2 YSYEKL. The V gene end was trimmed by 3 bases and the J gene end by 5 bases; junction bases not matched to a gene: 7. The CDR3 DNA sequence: TGCGCCAGCAGCCACGACAGGGTAGTGGACGAGCAGTACTTC. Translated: CASSHDRVVDEQYF.

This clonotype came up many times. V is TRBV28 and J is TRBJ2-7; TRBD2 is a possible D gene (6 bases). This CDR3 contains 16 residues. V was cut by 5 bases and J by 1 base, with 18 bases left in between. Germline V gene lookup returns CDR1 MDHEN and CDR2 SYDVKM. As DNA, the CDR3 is TGTGCCAGCAGTCCTCCGGTGGCGGGATCATCCTACGAGCAGTACTTC. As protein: CASSPPVAGSSYEQYF.

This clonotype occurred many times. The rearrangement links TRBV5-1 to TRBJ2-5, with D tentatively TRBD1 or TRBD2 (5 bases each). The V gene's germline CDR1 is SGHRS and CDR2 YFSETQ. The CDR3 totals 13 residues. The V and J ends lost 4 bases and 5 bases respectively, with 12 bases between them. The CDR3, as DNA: TGCGCCAGCAGCGAATCAGGGACCGAGACCCAGTACTTC. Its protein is CASSESGTETQYF.

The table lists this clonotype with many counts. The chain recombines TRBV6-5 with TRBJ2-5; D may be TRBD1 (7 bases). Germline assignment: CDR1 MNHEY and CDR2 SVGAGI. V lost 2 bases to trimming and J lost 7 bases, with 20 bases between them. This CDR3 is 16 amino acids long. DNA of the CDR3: TGTGCCAGCAGTTACCCCTTCGGAGGGGGCGCGGGGACCCAGTACTTC. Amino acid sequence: CASSYPFGGGAGTQYF.

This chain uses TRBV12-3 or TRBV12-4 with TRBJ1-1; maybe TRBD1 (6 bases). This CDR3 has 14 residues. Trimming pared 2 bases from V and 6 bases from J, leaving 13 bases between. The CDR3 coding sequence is TGTGCCAGCAGTTTAAACAGGGTTATCCCTGAAGCTTTCTTT. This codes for CASSLNRVIPEAFF.

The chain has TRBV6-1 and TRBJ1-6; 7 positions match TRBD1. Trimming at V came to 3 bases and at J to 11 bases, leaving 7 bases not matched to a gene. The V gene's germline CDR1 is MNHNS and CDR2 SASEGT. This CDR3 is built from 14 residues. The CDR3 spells CASSDLRGQAPLHF. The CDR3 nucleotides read TGTGCCAGCAGTGATTTGAGGGGGCAAGCACCCCTCCACTTT.

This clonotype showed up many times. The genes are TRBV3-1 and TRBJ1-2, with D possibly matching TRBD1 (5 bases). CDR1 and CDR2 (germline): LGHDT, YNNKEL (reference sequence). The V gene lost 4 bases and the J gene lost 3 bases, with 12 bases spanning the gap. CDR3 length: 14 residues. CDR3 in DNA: TGTGCCAGCAGCCTCCCCGGGGGGGACTATGGCTACACCTTC. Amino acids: CASSLPGGDYGYTF. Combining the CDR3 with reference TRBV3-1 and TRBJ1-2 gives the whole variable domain DTAVSQTPKYLVTQMGNDKSIKCEQNLGHDTMYWYKQDSKKFLKIMFSYNNKELIINETVPNRFSPKSPDKAHLNLHINSLELGDSAVYFCASSLPGGDYGYTFGSGTRLTVV.

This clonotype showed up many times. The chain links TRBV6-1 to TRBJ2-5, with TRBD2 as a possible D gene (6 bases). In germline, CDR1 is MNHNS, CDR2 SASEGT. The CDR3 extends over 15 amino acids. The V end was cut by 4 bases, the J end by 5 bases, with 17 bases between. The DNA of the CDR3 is TGTGCCAGCAGTGGGGCCCGACTAGGCGGGGAGACCCAGTACTTC. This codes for CASSGARLGGETQYF.

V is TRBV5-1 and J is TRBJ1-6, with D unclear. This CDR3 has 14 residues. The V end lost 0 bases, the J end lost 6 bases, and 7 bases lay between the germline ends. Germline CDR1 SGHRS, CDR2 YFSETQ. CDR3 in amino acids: CASSLEPFNSPLHF. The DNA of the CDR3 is TGCGCCAGCAGCTTGGAACCTTTTAATTCACCCCTCCACTTT.

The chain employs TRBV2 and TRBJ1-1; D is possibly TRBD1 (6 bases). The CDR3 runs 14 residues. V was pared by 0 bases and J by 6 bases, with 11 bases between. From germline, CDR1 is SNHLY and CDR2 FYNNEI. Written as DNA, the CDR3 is TGTGCCAGCAGTGAAGCGAGGGGGGCCGCTGAAGCTTTCTTT. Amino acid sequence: CASSEARGAAEAFF. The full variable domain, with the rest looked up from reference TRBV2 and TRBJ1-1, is EPEVTQTPSHQVTQMGQEVILRCVPISNHLYFYWYRQILGQKVEFLVSFYNNEISEKSEIFDDQFSVERPDGSNFTLKIRSTKLEDSAMYFCASSEARGAAEAFFGQGTRLTVV.

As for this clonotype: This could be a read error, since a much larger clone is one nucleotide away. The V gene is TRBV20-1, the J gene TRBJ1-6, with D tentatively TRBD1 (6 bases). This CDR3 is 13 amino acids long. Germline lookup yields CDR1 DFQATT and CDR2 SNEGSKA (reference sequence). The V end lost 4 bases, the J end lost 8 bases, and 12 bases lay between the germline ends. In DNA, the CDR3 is TGCAGTGCTATAGACAGGAGGCATTCACCCCTCCACTTT. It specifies CSAIDRRHSPLHF.

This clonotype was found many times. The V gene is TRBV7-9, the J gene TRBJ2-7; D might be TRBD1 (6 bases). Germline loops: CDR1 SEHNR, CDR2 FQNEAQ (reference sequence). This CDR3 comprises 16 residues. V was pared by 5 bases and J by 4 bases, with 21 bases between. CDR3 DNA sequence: TGTGCCAGCAGCCCTCAACCGGGGACAACCAAATACGAGCAGTACTTC. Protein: CASSPQPGTTKYEQYF.

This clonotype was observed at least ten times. The CDR3 DNA follows: TGTGCCAGCAGTTTGTCCGTAAACTATGGCTACACCTTC. Encoded protein: CASSLSVNYGYTF. The chain links TRBV6-2 or TRBV6-3 to TRBJ1-2, with D uncertain. Germline V gives CDR1 MNHEY, CDR2 SVGEGT. V was clipped by 4 bases and J by 2 bases, with 8 bases between them. This CDR3 comprises 13 residues.

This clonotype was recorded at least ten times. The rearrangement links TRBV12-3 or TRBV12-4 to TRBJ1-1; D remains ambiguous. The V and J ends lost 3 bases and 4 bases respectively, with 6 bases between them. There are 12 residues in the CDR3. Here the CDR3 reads CASSFSGTEAFF. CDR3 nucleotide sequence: TGTGCCAGCAGTTTCTCAGGCACTGAAGCTTTCTTT.

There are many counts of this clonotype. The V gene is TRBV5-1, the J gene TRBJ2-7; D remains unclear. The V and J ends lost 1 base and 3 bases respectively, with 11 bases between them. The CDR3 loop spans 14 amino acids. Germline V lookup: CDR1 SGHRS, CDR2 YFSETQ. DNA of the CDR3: TGCGCCAGCAGCTTGATGAACACAGACTACGAGCAGTACTTC. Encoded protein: CASSLMNTDYEQYF.